The clone carrying this T cell receptor (beta chain) has just a few counts. The antigen remains undetermined. The data were obtained in a study of response to subunit inactivated influenza vaccine. Findings and caveats of the study: It was suggested by the authors that few new T cells are recruited by each seasonal influenza vaccination.

TCRdb passed the RT-PCR reads through MiXCR, listing each CDR3 protein once. The sample shows around 520,000 distinct CDR3 sequences, roughly 25% of them seen only once. The CDR3 contains 15 residues. J was trimmed by 9 bases and V by 0 bases; bases with no gene match: 6. Looked up from germline, CDR1 is SGHRS and CDR2 is YFSETQ. This sequence was found in a man between 45 and 60 years old who received an inactivated influenza vaccine. The chain employs TRBV5-1 and TRBJ2-1; 10 bases are shared with TRBD2. The sample in question was CD4+ T cells sorted from PBMCs, obtained roughly 5 days after vaccination. The CDR3 sequence: CASSLAGTSAREQFF. The CDR3 DNA follows: TGCGCCAGCAGCTTGGCCGGGACTAGCGCTCGTGAGCAGTTCTTC.